The 15 T cell receptor beta chains in this list originate from one sample, sequenced in a study of identical twins. TCRdb passed the 5' RACE reads through MiXCR, listing each CDR3 protein once. The data hold 700,000 or so distinct CDR3 sequences, with roughly 8% observed a single time. These sequences were also reported in another study, on yellow fever vaccine responses in identical twins.

Material: PBMCs. The source is a woman aged 18-29 years in good health.

The V call is TRBV7-2, the J call TRBJ2-7, with 11 nucleotides matching TRBD2. V was clipped by 5 bases and J by 5 bases; unmatched bases: 8. CDR1 and CDR2 from the germline V gene are SGHTA and FQGNSA. This CDR3 has 15 residues. Here the CDR3 reads CASSLLSGGAHEQYF. The CDR3 DNA is TGTGCCAGCAGCCTACTTAGCGGGGGGGCCCACGAGCAGTACTTC.

This clonotype was counted a few times. The chain couples TRBV28 to TRBJ2-1, with 10 bases fitting TRBD1. The V and J ends lost 3 bases and 8 bases, in that order; junction bases with no gene match: 7. The germline gives CDR1 MDHEN, CDR2 SYDVKM. The CDR3 runs to 15 residues. CDR3 region: CASSFSGQGYDEQFF. CDR3 bases: TGTGCCAGCAGTTTCTCGGGACAGGGGTATGATGAGCAGTTCTTC.

This clonotype occurred many times. The chain joins TRBV12-3 or TRBV12-4 to TRBJ1-6; no firm D call. The CDR3 consists of 13 residues. Trimming removed 10 bases at V and 5 bases at J, with 12 bases between. In DNA form, the CDR3 reads TGTGCCACCCATGGGAGAAATAATTCACCCCTCCACTTT. Residues: CATHGRNNSPLHF.

Only a few counts were recorded for this clonotype. The chain links TRBV11-2 to TRBJ2-1, with D possibly matching TRBD2 (6 bases). Germline V lookup: CDR1 SGHAT, CDR2 FQNNGV. Trimming shortened V by 5 bases and J by 1 base, and 21 bases separated the two germline ends. The CDR3 is 18 residues long. CDR3 DNA: TGTGCCAGCAGCCCCGGGGGTAGCGGAGGGCAATCCTACAATGAGCAGTTCTTC. Translating gives CASSPGGSGGQSYNEQFF. Full variable domain (outside the CDR3, taken from reference TRBV11-2 and TRBJ2-1): EAGVAQSPRYKIIEKRQSVAFWCNPISGHATLYWYQQILGQGPKLLIQFQNNGVVDDSQLPKDRFSAERLKGVDSTLKIQPAKLEDSAVYLCASSPGGSGGQSYNEQFFGPGTRLTVL.

J is TRBJ1-2 and V is TRBV29-1; D perhaps matches TRBD1 (5 bases). The CDR3 has 11 residues. Deletions cut 5 bases from V and 7 bases from J, with 11 bases between. Germline values: CDR1 SQVTM, CDR2 ANQGSEA. This CDR3 is CSVQQGAGYTF. CDR3 coding DNA: TGCAGCGTTCAGCAGGGCGCTGGCTACACCTTC.

There are many counts of this clonotype. This chain joins TRBV14 and TRBJ2-3; D call uncertain. This CDR3 has 15 residues. V was pared by 0 bases and J by 2 bases, with 9 bases between. Germline CDR1 is SGHDN and CDR2 is FVKESK. The CDR3 sequence: CASSQEVAFTDTQYF. The CDR3 region has the DNA TGTGCCAGCAGCCAAGAAGTAGCATTCACAGATACGCAGTATTTT.

Only a few counts were recorded for this clonotype. The rearrangement uses TRBV11-2 and TRBJ2-2, with 8 bases that match TRBD1. CDR1 SGHAT and CDR2 FQNNGV come from the germline V gene. The V segment lost 1 base and the J segment 1 base; nucleotides outside the gene matches: 8. The CDR3 runs 18 residues. CDR3 loop: CASSLVGWGQVNTGELFF. DNA for the CDR3: TGTGCCAGCAGCTTAGTGGGGTGGGGACAGGTGAACACCGGGGAGCTGTTTTTT.

About this clonotype itself: A much larger clone differs from this one at a single base, so this may be a read error. V is TRBV4-1 and J is TRBJ2-3; 8 bases are a match to TRBD1. V trimming: 5 bases; J trimming: 1 base; junction bases outside the gene matches: 14. CDR1 and CDR2 (germline): MGHRA, YSYEKL. The CDR3 covers 18 residues. DNA of the CDR3: TGCGCCAGCAGCTCGCTGGACAGGGCCCTTTCAGGCACAGATACGCAGTATTTT. Translation gives CASSSLDRALSGTDTQYF.

The chain carries TRBV6-2 or TRBV6-3 and TRBJ2-7; D possibly matches TRBD1 or TRBD2 (6 bases each). Between the trimmed V and J ends, which lost 3 bases and 4 bases, there was a span of 16 bases. CDR1 and CDR2 (germline): MNHEY, SVGEGT. This CDR3 contains 15 residues. The CDR3 sequence is CASSYVDRTKYEQYF. The CDR3 DNA reads TGTGCCAGCAGTTATGTTGACAGGACTAAATACGAGCAGTACTTC.

The rearrangement links TRBV6-2 or TRBV6-3 to TRBJ1-4; D remains ambiguous. The CDR3 spans 12 residues. With 2 bases removed from V and 6 bases from J, the gap between germline ends came to 4 bases. Germline lookup yields CDR1 MNHEY and CDR2 SVGEGT. The DNA for the CDR3 is TGTGCCAGCAGTTACGTGGATGAAAAACTGTTTTTT. It yields the protein CASSYVDEKLFF.

This clonotype was picked up a small number of times. This rearrangement joins TRBV5-1 to TRBJ2-3; TRBD2 agrees at 7 bases. The CDR3 runs 17 residues. Germline CDR1 is SGHRS and CDR2 is YFSETQ. Germline trimming cut 4 bases from V and 0 bases from J; bases unmatched to any gene: 11. This CDR3 is CASSRWGGAGSTDTQYF. The CDR3 nucleotides are TGCGCCAGCAGCCGTTGGGGAGGAGCGGGAAGCACAGATACGCAGTATTTT.

This clonotype was observed a handful of times. The rearrangement joins TRBV16 to TRBJ2-7; no firm D call. The CDR3 is made up of 14 amino acids. CDR1 is KGHSY, CDR2 FQNENV, per germline. With 4 bases removed from V and 1 base from J, the gap between germline ends came to 11 bases. The CDR3 is CASSPNLVSYEQYF. The CDR3 nucleotides are TGTGCCAGCAGCCCTAACCTGGTTTCCTACGAGCAGTACTTC.

Only a few counts were recorded for this clonotype. This sequence joins TRBV7-9 and TRBJ2-7, with D unclear. The V end was cut by 2 bases, the J end by 1 base, with 18 bases between. The CDR3 extends over 17 amino acids. CDR1 and CDR2 (germline): SEHNR, FQNEAQ (reference sequence). CDR3 bases: TGTGCCAGCAGCTTACCCCCCGGTCGAACACGTTCCTACGAGCAGTACTTC. Protein product: CASSLPPGRTRSYEQYF.

This sequence joins TRBV20-1 and TRBJ2-1; TRBD2 matches 7 bases. The CDR3 extends over 14 amino acids. V was clipped by 5 bases and J by 0 bases; unmatched bases: 4. Looked up from germline, CDR1 is DFQATT and CDR2 is SNEGSKA (reference sequence). The CDR3 region has the DNA TGCAGTGCTCAGCGGGGTAGCTCCTACAATGAGCAGTTCTTC. Translated: CSAQRGSSYNEQFF.

This chain connects TRBV5-1 to TRBJ1-1; 7 nucleotides agree with TRBD1. V lost 4 bases to trimming and J lost 5 bases; unmatched junction nucleotides: 2. CDR1 and CDR2 (germline): SGHRS, YFSETQ. The CDR3 spans 12 residues. CDR3 nucleotides: TGCGCCAGCAGCACAGGGGAGACTGAAGCTTTCTTT. Its translation: CASSTGETEAFF.